Described below is a single T cell receptor (beta chain) sequence and its context. Its antigen is as yet unknown. The data are from a study of cytomegalovirus exposure and HLA in healthy donors. Study-level points and caveats: Most TCR sequences showed up rarely, but some public TCRs showed up in many donors. Later analysis revealed greater clonal expansion in HLA-associated TCR beta chains than in equally common others.

Germline V gene data show CDR1 as SGHVS and CDR2 as FQNEAQ. This CDR3 is 16 amino acids long. Deletions cut 3 bases from V and 7 bases from J, with 19 bases between. The PCR had 60 Vbeta and 13 Jbeta primers. Data came from immunoSEQ multiplex PCR; TCRdb stores just in-frame clones and leaves some out. The sample yields 35,000 to 45,000 clones, around 76% seen once. V gene TRBV7-8 combines with J gene TRBJ1-5; TRBD1 might be the D (6 bases). The receptor was isolated from a woman aged 25 to 45 in good health and CMV-seropositive. The material sequenced was PBMCs. DNA of the CDR3: TGTGCCAGCAGCTTGAGGGGGAAAAACGTAGGGCAGCCCCAGCATTTT. The encoded protein is CASSLRGKNVGQPQHF.